The clone carrying this T cell receptor (beta chain) has a single count. The antigen is undetermined. The data stem from a study of PD-1 blockade in mismatch repair-deficient tumors. Overall study context: Enrolled about 2013-2017, patients had progressing, pretreated mismatch repair-deficient cancers of around 12 types. Study observations and caveats: Tumor-resident clones, often undetectable pretreatment in blood, expanded then contracted after pembrolizumab.

Every patient had mismatch repair deficiency by PCR or immunohistochemistry. Sequenced by immunoSEQ multiplex PCR; TCRdb stores in-frame clones only, minus some. The sample has 30,000 to 45,000 clones, approximately 88% seen once; the top ten hold more than 1%. The CDR3 is 11 residues long. The germline CDR1 and CDR2 sequences are LGHNA and YNFKEQ. Trimming shortened V by 3 bases and J by 11 bases, and 10 bases separated the two germline ends. J is TRBJ1-1 and V is TRBV4-2; TRBD1 is a possible D gene (6 bases). The sequencing here drew on PBMCs, taken 38 to 40 weeks after starting pembrolizumab. The receptor's source is an adult with mismatch repair-deficient cancer. CDR3 amino acids: CASSQGAGAFF. For the CDR3, the DNA is TGTGCCAGCAGCCAGGGGGCAGGGGCTTTCTTT.